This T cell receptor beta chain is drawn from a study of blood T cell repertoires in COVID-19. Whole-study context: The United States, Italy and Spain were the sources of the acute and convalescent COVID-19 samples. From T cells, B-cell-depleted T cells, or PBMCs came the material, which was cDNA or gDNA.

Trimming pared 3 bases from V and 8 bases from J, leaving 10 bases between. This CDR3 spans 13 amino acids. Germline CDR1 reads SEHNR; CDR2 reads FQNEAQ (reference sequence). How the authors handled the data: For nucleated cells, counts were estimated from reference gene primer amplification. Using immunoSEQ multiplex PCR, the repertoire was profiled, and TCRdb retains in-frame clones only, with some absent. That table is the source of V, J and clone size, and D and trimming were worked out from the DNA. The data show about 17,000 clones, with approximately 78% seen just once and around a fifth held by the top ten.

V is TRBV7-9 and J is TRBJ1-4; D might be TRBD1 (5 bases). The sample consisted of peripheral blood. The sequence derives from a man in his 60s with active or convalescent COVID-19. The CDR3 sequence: CASSLAGREKLFF. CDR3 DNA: TGTGCCAGCAGCTTGGCAGGGAGGGAAAAACTGTTTTTT.